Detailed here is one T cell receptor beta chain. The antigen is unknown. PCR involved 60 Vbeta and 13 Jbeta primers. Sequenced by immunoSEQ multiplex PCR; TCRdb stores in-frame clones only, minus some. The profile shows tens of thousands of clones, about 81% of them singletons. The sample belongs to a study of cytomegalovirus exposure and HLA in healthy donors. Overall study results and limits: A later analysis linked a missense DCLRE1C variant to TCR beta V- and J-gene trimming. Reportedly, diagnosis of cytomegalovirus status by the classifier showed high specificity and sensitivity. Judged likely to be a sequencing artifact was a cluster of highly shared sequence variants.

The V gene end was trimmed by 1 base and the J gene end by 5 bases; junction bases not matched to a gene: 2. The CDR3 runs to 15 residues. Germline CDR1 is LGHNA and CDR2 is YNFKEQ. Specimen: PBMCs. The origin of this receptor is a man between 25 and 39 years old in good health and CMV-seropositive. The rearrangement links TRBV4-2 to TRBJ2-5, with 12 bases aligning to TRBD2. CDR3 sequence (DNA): TGTGCCAGCAGCCAAGCTAGCGGGGGGGCCGAGACCCAGTACTTC. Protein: CASSQASGGAETQYF.